This T cell receptor (beta chain) was sequenced for a study of T-cell reconstitution after alpha-beta-depleted transplantation in children. Findings and caveats of the study: Several hundred rapidly expanded clones from non-depleted graft cells reportedly supplied alpha-beta T cells about two months post-transplant. The authors attributed T-cell counts and diversity one year after transplant mostly to newly produced T cells. Recipient T cells and thymic progenitors that survived gave rise to the high TCRbeta diversity observed at day 60 in some patients.

CDR1 is SGHTA and CDR2 is FQGNSA in the germline V gene. The CDR3 is 15 residues long. With 2 bases clipped from V and 8 bases from J, the junction kept 11 bases outside the gene matches. Unique molecular identifiers were incorporated during preparation of the TCRbeta library. Via MiXCR, TCRdb re-called the PCR reads, giving one row per CDR3 protein. The sample lists 330,000 or so distinct CDR3 sequences, around a tenth occurring once. A word on this clonotype: Its antigen is currently unknown.

This receptor was taken from a boy under two years old with acute myeloid leukemia, due to receive a stem cell transplant. Sequenced material: PBMCs, taken before TCRalphabeta/CD19-depleted stem cell transplant. This chain uses TRBV7-2 with TRBJ2-7, with TRBD1 matching 8 bases. CDR3 sequence reads: CASSLSLDRAPQQYF. Written as DNA, the CDR3 is TGTGCCAGCAGCTTATCTCTGGACAGGGCTCCCCAGCAGTACTTC.